The clone carrying this TCR beta chain was observed at least ten times. The data stem from a study of T cell repertoires in cytomegalovirus infection. One entry per CDR3 protein results from TCRdb running MiXCR on the reads. The table has around 320,000 distinct CDR3 sequences, around a tenth seen once. What was sequenced was PBMCs. This sequence was found in a human donor in good health (CMV status not recorded). Some clones in this sample may be carry-over from other donors' samples.

The CDR3 sequence is CASSPGGTRGEQYF. CDR3 nucleotide sequence: TGTGCCAGCAGCCCCGGGGGGACTAGAGGCGAGCAGTACTTC. The genes are TRBV7-2 and TRBJ2-7, with TRBD2 matching 8 bases. The J segment lost 6 bases and the V segment lost 5 bases, leaving 9 bases of the junction unmatched. In germline, CDR1 is SGHTA, CDR2 FQGNSA. This CDR3 spans 14 amino acids. Based on the CDR3 plus reference TRBV7-2 and TRBJ2-7, the full variable domain is GAGVSQSPSNKVTEKGKDVELRCDPISGHTALYWYRQSLGQGLEFLIYFQGNSAPDKSGLPSDRFSAERTGGSVSTLTIQRTQQEDSAVYLCASSPGGTRGEQYFGPGTRLTVT.